The 16 T cell receptor beta chains listed next were all sequenced from one sample in a study of CD8+ T cells in alopecia areata. The pooled cutaneous lymph node cells were sorted using several markers (CD4, CD8alpha, NKG2D, NKG2ACE and others). TCR sequencing used cDNA made by reverse transcription of extracted RNA. Produced via immunoSEQ multiplex PCR; TCRdb's table is partial and in-frame only. The profile covers 200,000 to 300,000 clones, none occurring a single time. The sequenced material came from CD4+ T cells sorted from a lymph node. Every receptor here comes from a C3H/HeJ mouse with alopecia areata. For the strain, the MHC haplotype given is H2-k.

About this clone: Gene names are the mouse ones. The read gets to within 4 residues of the CDR3 end, and the germline J gene fills in the rest. This rearrangement joins TRBV13-3 to TRBJ2-5; 10 bases align to TRBD1. V lost 4 bases to trimming and J lost 0 bases; unmatched junction nucleotides: 2. This CDR3 has 15 residues. Germline values: CDR1 NNHDY, CDR2 SYVADS. The CDR3 protein is CASSWDRGNQDTQYF. The CDR3 DNA, read in part, is TGTGCCAGCAGTTGGGACAGGGGTAACCAAGAC.

With respect to this clone: The gene names given are mouse names. The DNA ends 3 residues before the CDR3 does, and the rest of the CDR3 is filled in from the germline J gene. The rearrangement joins TRBV5 to TRBJ1-6, with D possibly being TRBD1 (6 bases). TRBJ1-6 is identified as an open reading frame with a role that is uncertain. The CDR3 runs 16 residues. Germline CDR1 is LGHNA and CDR2 is YNLKQL (reference sequence). Trimming removed 3 bases from V and 5 bases from J, with 14 bases in between. The covered CDR3 bases are TGTGCCAGCAGCCAGACGGGACAAAAAGATAATTCGCCC. It is translated as CASSQTGQKDNSP. The entire CDR3 sequence reads CASSQTGQKDNSPLYF.

This clone has a handful of counts. Germline and genes here are mouse. Coverage ceases 4 residues before the CDR3 finishes, and the germline J gene fills in the end. The same CDR3 arises from other DNA sequences in this sample as well. The chain combines TRBV1 with TRBJ2-3; the D gene could be TRBD1 or TRBD2 (5 bases each). The CDR3 length is 14 residues. V was clipped by 1 base and J by 1 base, with 6 bases between them. Germline loops: CDR1 NSQYPW, CDR2 LRSPGD (reference sequence). CDR3 bases read: TGCACCTGCAGTGCAGGGGGCCGTGCAGAA. It codes for CTCSAGGRAE. Given in full, the CDR3 is CTCSAGGRAETLYF.

This clone was seen a handful of times. The gene names here belong to mouse. The read terminates 4 residues before the CDR3 end, so the remaining end is supplied by the germline J gene. This chain links TRBV19 with TRBJ2-5; 7 bases map to TRBD2. The CDR3 has 14 amino acids. Germline values: CDR1 FNHDT, CDR2 SITEND (reference sequence). Partial CDR3 DNA: TGTGCCAGCAGTATATCTGGGGGAGGTGAC. Residues: CASSISGGGD. The full CDR3 reads CASSISGGGDTQYF.

This clone was detected only a few times. The gene names here belong to mouse. Other nucleotide sequences in the sample specify the same CDR3. CDR3 sequence: CTCSADWGDYEQYF. The covered CDR3 bases are TGCACCTGCAGTGCAGACTGGGGGGATTAT. The chain carries TRBV1 and TRBJ2-7, with 8 bases that match TRBD2. The read halts 4 residues ahead of the CDR3 end, with the missing end drawn from the germline J gene. From germline, CDR1 is NSQYPW and CDR2 LRSPGD (reference sequence). This CDR3 is 14 amino acids long.

This clone was seen more than once but under ten times. All gene names here are mouse names. The CDR3 is cut off 3 residues early in the read; its end comes from the germline J gene. The chain links TRBV19 to TRBJ1-6; 9 nucleotides match TRBD1. TRBJ1-6 is flagged as an ORF with uncertain function. Germline CDR1 is FNHDT and CDR2 is SITEND (reference sequence). CDR3 length: 15 residues. V dropped 4 bases and J dropped 6; count of bases not matched to a gene: 5. The CDR3 sequence is CASSPRDRANSPLYF. Partial CDR3 DNA: TGTGCCAGCAGTCCCCGGGACAGGGCTAATTCGCCC.

This clone was detected only a few times. Here the gene names and germline are mouse. The CDR3 protein is CASSVQGHYAEQFF. The covered CDR3 bases are TGTGCCAGCAGTGTACAGGGACACTATGCT. The rearrangement links TRBV13-1 to TRBJ2-1; D may be TRBD1 (6 bases). The read comes to an end 4 residues before the CDR3 does, leaving the germline J gene to fill in the end. Germline V gives CDR1 NSHNY, CDR2 SYGAGN. The CDR3 contains 14 residues. The ends were cut back, 3 bases at V and 2 bases at J, with 9 bases in the middle.

On this clone itself: Germline and genes here are mouse. The read ends 4 residues shy of where the CDR3 ends; the end is completed using the germline J gene. This sequence joins TRBV13-1 and TRBJ1-2; 9 bases map to TRBD1. The CDR3 totals 16 residues. Germline V gene sequence: CDR1 NSHNY, CDR2 SYGAGN. The J segment lost 3 bases and the V segment lost 0 bases, leaving 6 bases of the junction unmatched. This CDR3 reads CASSDGVGQGYSDYTF. The CDR3 bases that were read are TGTGCCAGCAGTGATGGGGTGGGACAGGGTTACTCC.

Regarding this clone: The gene names here belong to mouse. The CDR3 end lies 4 residues beyond the end of the read and is filled in from the germline J gene. The same CDR3 arises from other DNA sequences in this sample as well. V usage is TRBV13-1 and J usage is TRBJ2-7; D might be TRBD1 (6 bases). Germline V gives CDR1 NSHNY, CDR2 SYGAGN. CDR3 length equals 12 residues. The CDR3 sequence is CASSETGYEQYF. The sequenced CDR3 bases are TGTGCCAGCAGTGAAACAGGGTAT.

The sample holds a few counts of this clone. This sequence may be a read error, since a much larger clone differs from it by one base. Gene labels here are mouse ones. Read sequence stops 4 residues before the CDR3 end, and the germline J gene provides the missing end. Other nucleotide sequences from this sample produce the same CDR3. V gene TRBV19 combines with J gene TRBJ2-5; possibly TRBD1 for D (6 bases). CDR1 FNHDT and CDR2 SITEND come from the germline V gene (reference sequence). The CDR3 totals 12 residues. Partial CDR3 DNA: TGTGCCAGCAGTAGGACAGAAGAC. Translating it yields CASSRTED. In full, the CDR3 is CASSRTEDTQYF.

Concerning this clone itself: Mouse gene names apply. The read ends 3 residues shy of where the CDR3 ends; the end is completed using the germline J gene. V gene TRBV1 combines with J gene TRBJ1-6; maybe TRBD1 (6 bases). TRBJ1-6 is reported as an ORF; its role is uncertain. Germline values: CDR1 NSQYPW, CDR2 LRSPGD (reference sequence). Deletions cut 5 bases from V and 1 base from J, with 9 bases between. The CDR3 loop spans 15 amino acids. The covered CDR3 bases are TGCACCTGCAGTCAACAGGGATCCTATAATTCGCCC. It encodes CTCSQQGSYNSP. The whole CDR3 protein reads CTCSQQGSYNSPLYF.

This clone was observed a few times. Gene and germline names: mouse. The DNA read from the CDR3 is TGTGCCTGGAGTCTAGAGAGGGGTGACACA. It yields the protein CAWSLERGDT. The CDR3 reads in full as CAWSLERGDTEVFF. The chain combines TRBV31 with TRBJ1-1; possibly TRBD1 for D (5 bases). The read ends 4 residues shy of where the CDR3 ends; the end is completed using the germline J gene. Trimming left V 0 bases short and J 3 bases short, with 11 bases between. Germline V gives CDR1 GKSSPN, CDR2 SITVG. The CDR3 runs 14 residues.

This clone showed up just a few times. Here the gene names and germline are mouse. This same CDR3 is encoded by further DNA sequences in the sample. The CDR3 is CASGDPGGANTGQLYF. CDR3 DNA, as far as it was read: TGTGCCAGCGGTGATCCTGGGGGTGCAAACACCGGG. This chain links TRBV13-2 with TRBJ2-2; TRBD2 agrees at 7 bases. The sequenced fragment ends 4 residues before the CDR3 boundary, so the rest is inferred from the germline J gene. CDR3 size: 16 residues. CDR1 is NNHNN and CDR2 is SYGAGS in the germline V gene (reference sequence). Trimming cost V 1 base and J 0 bases; bases outside gene matches: 3.

Many counts were recorded for this clone. Germline and genes here are mouse. The read falls 4 residues short of the CDR3 end, and the missing part is taken from the germline J gene. Other nucleotide sequences from this sample produce the same CDR3. V usage is TRBV17 and J usage is TRBJ1-1; perhaps TRBD1 as D (5 bases). With 3 bases removed from V and 1 base from J, the gap between germline ends came to 6 bases. Germline-derived CDR1 and CDR2 are MNHDT and YYDKIL. The CDR3 runs to 13 residues. The CDR3 here is CASSRGGNTEVFF. The DNA read from the CDR3 is TGTGCTAGCAGTAGGGGGGGAAACACA.

This clone has more than one count but fewer than ten. These gene names are mouse names. The read terminates 4 residues before the CDR3 end, so the remaining end is supplied by the germline J gene. At the DNA level, this CDR3 is encoded by other sequences in the same sample as well. This chain connects TRBV5 to TRBJ2-3, with 7 positions matching TRBD2. The CDR3 spans 16 residues. Germline lookup yields CDR1 LGHNA and CDR2 YNLKQL (reference sequence). V lost 1 base to trimming and J lost 0 bases; unmatched junction nucleotides: 4. CDR3 bases read: TGTGCCAGCAGCCAAGTGGGGGGTCCTAGTGCAGAA. It yields the protein CASSQVGGPSAE. In full, the CDR3 is CASSQVGGPSAETLYF.

Only a few counts were recorded for this clone. Gene names follow the mouse nomenclature. The CDR3 DNA, read in part, is TGTGCCAGCAGTGATCCCTGGGGGTACTATGCT. Its protein is CASSDPWGYYA. The CDR3 in its entirety is CASSDPWGYYAEQFF. The chain couples TRBV13-1 to TRBJ2-1; 7 bases match TRBD2. The observed sequence ends 4 residues before the CDR3 terminus, with the missing tail filled in from the germline J gene. The J segment lost 2 bases and the V segment lost 1 base, leaving 3 bases of the junction unmatched. The CDR3 runs to 15 residues. CDR1 is NSHNY, CDR2 SYGAGN, per germline.